Presented here are 22 T cell receptor beta chains from one specimen sequenced in a study of response to subunit inactivated influenza vaccine. TCRdb reanalysed the RT-PCR reads using MiXCR and keeps one entry per CDR3 protein. Here the sample spans about 150,000 distinct CDR3 sequences, roughly 10% being singletons. Specimen: CD8+ T cells sorted from PBMCs, collected 23 to 25 months after vaccination. Receptors originate from a man between 45 and 75 years old who received an inactivated influenza vaccine.

The V call is TRBV7-9, the J call TRBJ1-6; D ambiguous. CDR1 SEHNR and CDR2 FQNEAQ come from the germline V gene (reference sequence). The V and J ends lost 0 bases and 5 bases respectively, with 5 bases between them. The CDR3 is made up of 14 amino acids. CDR3 in DNA: TGTGCCAGCAGCTTAGCAAACAATAATTCACCCCTCCACTTT. Translation: CASSLANNNSPLHF.

The sample holds many counts of this clonotype. This sequence joins TRBV4-3 and TRBJ1-2, with D maybe TRBD1 (5 bases). CDR1 is LGHNA and CDR2 is YSLEER in the germline V gene. This CDR3 is built from 15 residues. Trimming removed 0 bases at V and 5 bases at J, with 13 bases between. The CDR3 DNA reads TGCGCCAGCAGCCAAGAACAGGAGGGATTTTATGGCTACACCTTC. Translating gives CASSQEQEGFYGYTF.

This clonotype has only a few counts. This chain joins TRBV24-1 and TRBJ2-5; 10 bases fit TRBD1. Trimming at V came to 6 bases and at J to 4 bases, leaving 1 base not matched to a gene. CDR1 is KGHDR and CDR2 is SFDVKD in the germline V gene. CDR3 size: 13 residues. CDR3 region: CATSRTGGETQYF. The CDR3 region has the DNA TGTGCCACCAGTCGGACAGGGGGAGAGACCCAGTACTTC.

This clonotype was seen only a few times. The genes are TRBV2 and TRBJ1-2; 10 bases are a match to TRBD1. Germline trimming cut 7 bases from V and 4 bases from J; bases unmatched to any gene: 6. Per the germline V gene, CDR1 is SNHLY and CDR2 is FYNNEI. This CDR3 region has 14 residues. For the CDR3, the DNA is TGTGCCAGCATCGGGACAGGGGACCTCTATGGCTACACCTTC. Translation: CASIGTGDLYGYTF.

This chain links TRBV27 with TRBJ2-7, with D unclear. Trimming pared 5 bases from V and 4 bases from J, leaving 18 bases between. The germline gives CDR1 MNHEY, CDR2 SMNVEV (reference sequence). This CDR3 has 15 amino acids. CDR3 DNA: TGTGCCAGCAGTCCGAACCGGGCCGTTGGATACGAGCAGTACTTC. Translation gives CASSPNRAVGYEQYF.

This chain links TRBV20-1 with TRBJ1-3, with 9 positions matching TRBD1. Trimming took 3 bases from V and 1 from J; bases not matched to a gene: 1. Germline CDR1 is DFQATT and CDR2 is SNEGSKA (reference sequence). The length of the CDR3 is 14 residues. The CDR3 DNA follows: TGCAGTGCTAGGACAGGGGGTTCTGGAAACACCATATATTTT. This codes for CSARTGGSGNTIYF.

The rearrangement uses TRBV6-2 or TRBV6-3 and TRBJ2-5; 7 positions agree with TRBD1. CDR1 MNHEY and CDR2 SVGEGT come from the germline V gene. This CDR3 comprises 15 residues. The trim removed 5 bases at V and 3 bases at J, leaving 9 bases unmatched. This CDR3 reads CASSTLGQSEETQYF. Written as DNA, the CDR3 is TGTGCCAGCAGTACCCTGGGACAGTCAGAAGAGACCCAGTACTTC.

This chain links TRBV6-5 with TRBJ2-5; D gene ambiguous. The V gene lost 4 bases and the J gene lost 1 base, with 7 bases spanning the gap. The CDR3 contains 13 residues. Germline CDR1 and CDR2: MNHEY and SVGAGI. The CDR3 spells CASSFNAQETQYF. CDR3 nucleotides: TGTGCCAGCAGTTTTAACGCCCAAGAGACCCAGTACTTC.

This clonotype has ten or more counts. The gene calls are TRBV4-1 and TRBJ1-1, with D unresolved. The germline CDR1 and CDR2 sequences are MGHRA and YSYEKL. The CDR3 runs to 14 residues. V was pared by 0 bases and J by 1 base, with 6 bases between. The CDR3 reads CASSQDRQNTEAFF. The CDR3 region has the DNA TGCGCCAGCAGCCAAGATCGACAGAACACTGAAGCTTTCTTT.

The table lists this clonotype with a few counts. This rearrangement joins TRBV10-1 to TRBJ2-3; 8 bases are shared with TRBD1. The CDR3 contains 17 residues. The V segment lost 1 base and the J segment 3 bases; nucleotides outside the gene matches: 9. Germline V gives CDR1 WNHNN, CDR2 SYGVQD (reference sequence). Here the CDR3 DNA reads TGCGCCAGCAGTGAGTTCTCAGGGGGCGGCTCGACAGATACGCAGTATTTT. Its translation: CASSEFSGGGSTDTQYF.

Only a few counts were recorded for this clonotype. The chain recombines TRBV4-2 with TRBJ2-1; the match to TRBD2 covers 10 bases. The V gene end was trimmed by 1 base and the J gene end by 9 bases; junction bases not matched to a gene: 6. CDR3 size: 15 residues. Germline CDR1 LGHNA, CDR2 YNFKEQ. The chain's CDR3 is CASSQGDGLAAEQFF. The CDR3 DNA follows: TGTGCCAGCAGCCAAGGCGACGGACTAGCGGCTGAGCAGTTCTTC.

This clonotype was picked up many times. The chain has TRBV12-3 or TRBV12-4 and TRBJ2-5, with D unclear. Between the trimmed V and J ends, which lost 6 bases and 0 bases, there was a span of 5 bases. This CDR3 region has 12 residues. CDR3 region: CASSLYQETQYF. As DNA, the CDR3 is TGTGCCAGCAGCCTTTACCAAGAGACCCAGTACTTC.

This sequence joins TRBV7-2 and TRBJ2-2; D is ambiguous. This CDR3 has 16 residues. Trimming shortened V by 0 bases and J by 4 bases, and 12 bases separated the two germline ends. The germline gives CDR1 SGHTA, CDR2 FQGNSA. The CDR3 DNA reads TGTGCCAGCAGCTTAGCCGGTATCATGGGCACCGGGGAGCTGTTTTTT. Its translation: CASSLAGIMGTGELFF.

This clonotype was found once. This chain uses TRBV5-5 with TRBJ1-1; D ambiguous. V was clipped by 0 bases and J by 6 bases, with 9 bases between them. This CDR3 contains 13 residues. Germline CDR1 and CDR2: SGHKS and YYEKEE (reference sequence). The CDR3 DNA is TGTGCCAGCAGCTTGGTTCCTTACGCTGAAGCTTTCTTT. Encoded protein: CASSLVPYAEAFF.

A few counts support this clonotype. The rearrangement links TRBV6-1 to TRBJ1-5; tentatively, D is TRBD1 (5 bases). The CDR3 extends over 15 amino acids. With 5 bases removed from V and 2 bases from J, the gap between germline ends came to 13 bases. In germline, CDR1 is MNHNS, CDR2 SASEGT. The CDR3 DNA reads as TGTGCCAGCAGTAGCGGGGCCTGGGGCAATCAGCCCCAGCATTTT. As protein: CASSSGAWGNQPQHF.

This clonotype was seen ten or more times. This chain connects TRBV12-3 or TRBV12-4 to TRBJ2-6; D uncertain. Trimming took 3 bases from V and 1 from J, leaving 4 bases between them. CDR3 length: 14 residues. CDR3 bases: TGTGCCAGCAGTTTGGCTTCTGGGGCCAACGTCCTGACTTTC. Its protein is CASSLASGANVLTF.

This clonotype turned up a few times. The chain joins TRBV20-1 to TRBJ2-1, with D possibly TRBD1 on 5 matching bases. The CDR3 covers 11 residues. Trimming stripped 3 bases from V and 9 bases from J, with 9 bases between. From germline, CDR1 is DFQATT and CDR2 SNEGSKA (reference sequence). The CDR3 spells CSASLDSEQFF. The CDR3 region has the DNA TGCAGTGCTAGCCTCGACAGTGAGCAGTTCTTC.

This clonotype was detected many times. The rearrangement joins TRBV6-5 to TRBJ2-7; D is perhaps TRBD1 (5 bases). This CDR3 comprises 15 residues. Trimming took off 1 base at V and 5 bases at J, with 15 bases between the two ends. Germline V gene data show CDR1 as MNHEY and CDR2 as SVGAGI. The CDR3: CASSYFKGEENEQYF. CDR3 DNA sequence: TGTGCCAGCAGTTACTTTAAAGGGGAAGAAAACGAGCAGTACTTC.

The chain couples TRBV4-3 to TRBJ1-2, with no clear D. Per the germline V gene, CDR1 is LGHNA and CDR2 is YSLEER. The CDR3 spans 15 residues. Trimming pared 1 base from V and 2 bases from J, leaving 11 bases between. CDR3 nucleotide sequence: TGCGCCAGCAGCCAAGGTCTTGGGATAAACTATGGCTACACCTTC. This translates into CASSQGLGINYGYTF.

The rearrangement joins TRBV29-1 to TRBJ2-4; 10 bases map to TRBD1. The CDR3 extends over 14 amino acids. CDR1 is SQVTM, CDR2 ANQGSEA, per germline. With V trimmed by 0 bases and J by 9 bases, 5 bases remained unmatched. The CDR3 protein is CSVEDRGTGAIQYF. CDR3 coding DNA: TGCAGCGTTGAAGATCGTGGGACAGGGGCCATTCAGTACTTC.

In its sample, this clonotype was seen a few times. This rearrangement joins TRBV4-2 to TRBJ2-3; D is ambiguous. The ends were cut back, 1 base at V and 3 bases at J, with 11 bases in the middle. From germline, CDR1 is LGHNA and CDR2 YNFKEQ. The length of the CDR3 is 15 residues. The CDR3 reads CASSQGMVGTDTQYF. In nucleotides, the CDR3 is TGTGCCAGCAGCCAAGGGATGGTCGGTACAGATACGCAGTATTTT.

This clonotype was recorded at least ten times. The J gene is TRBJ2-1, the V gene TRBV4-1, with 10 bases lining up with TRBD1. V was clipped by 1 base and J by 6 bases; unmatched bases: 9. Germline V gene lookup returns CDR1 MGHRA and CDR2 YSYEKL. This CDR3 has 17 residues. The CDR3 protein is CASSQVFGTGVSNEQFF. Here the CDR3 DNA reads TGCGCCAGCAGCCAAGTATTTGGGACAGGGGTTAGCAATGAGCAGTTCTTC.